This TCR beta chain appears in the sequencing data of a study of blood T cell repertoires in COVID-19. Study context: Nucleic acid was either cDNA or gDNA, and it came from T cells, B-cell-depleted T cells, or PBMCs.

Enrollees, roughly 18 to 89 years old, lived in about two dozen US areas. Clinical history as reported by participants underpinned cohort assignment. Germline lookup yields CDR1 SNHLY and CDR2 FYNNEI. V was shortened by 3 bases and J by 2 bases, with 12 bases between the two germline ends. This CDR3 spans 15 amino acids. In the original workflow: The authors estimated nucleated cell counts from reference gene primer amplification. Sequencing was performed with immunoSEQ multiplex PCR; in TCRdb, only in-frame clones are kept and a portion is missing. Clone size and V and J calls were adopted from that table, with D and trimming inferred from the DNA. The sample comprises approximately 210,000 clones, 65% to 90% of which are singletons, and 8% to 9% rests with the top ten.

J is TRBJ2-3 and V is TRBV2, with a possible D match to TRBD2 (6 bases). Sequencing was performed on PBMCs or T cells enriched from blood (not recorded which). This sequence was found in a woman aged 45-65 years with acute COVID-19. This CDR3 reads CASSDGAGNTDTQYF. The CDR3 DNA is TGTGCCAGCAGTGACGGGGCGGGAAACACAGATACGCAGTATTTT.